This T cell receptor beta chain was captured by sequencing in a study of blood T cells in healthy people across ages. Per germline, CDR1 SEHNR and CDR2 FQNEAQ (reference sequence). The CDR3 extends over 17 amino acids. With 5 bases clipped from V and 13 bases from J, the junction kept 14 bases outside the gene matches. Whole-study findings and limits: Older individuals had lower TCR beta diversity per million T cells (the decline was roughly linear). The study found more naive CD4+ cells and higher diversity in long-lived than aged donors.

Worth noting for this clonotype: Its target is unknown.

A J-beta primer mix and a sample-barcoded 5' primer were used in a second PCR of roughly 6 to 11 cycles. Every cDNA molecule bore a tag from a template-switch adaptor containing 12 random nucleotides. Via MiXCR, TCRdb re-called the 5' RACE reads, giving one row per CDR3 protein. The table includes about 830,000 distinct CDR3 sequences, about 62% detected once. The sample was blood. The receptor's source is a man aged 30 to 39 in good health. V and J are TRBV7-9 and TRBJ2-4; 16 bases align to TRBD2. The CDR3 loop is CASSTGTSGRALGEQYF. CDR3 DNA: TGTGCCAGCAGCACAGGGACTAGCGGGAGGGCCCTGGGGGAGCAGTACTTC.